The entry that follows covers one T cell receptor (beta chain) sequence. This clonotype was seen a handful of times. There is no known antigen for this receptor. Qualities for individual bases were not recorded, and no much larger clone is one base off. CDR1 DFQATT and CDR2 SNEGSKA were looked up in the germline V gene (reference sequence). V loses 6 bases at its end and J loses 5 bases; junction bases beyond the gene matches: 7. The CDR3 covers 13 residues, taking in both the cysteine and the phenylalanine. Just the 39-base CDR3 DNA is kept, in frame starting at base 1. This entry is derived from a study of T cell repertoires in cytomegalovirus infection (dated by TCRdb to the late 2010s). For context, the study as a whole: Donor HLA type was relevant to the analysis, because carriage of CMV infection together with the matching HLA type was indicated by public TCR beta signatures.

Beyond this particular receptor, the publication reports: In both this cohort and an independent cohort of approximately 350 donors, the cumulative frequency of public TCR beta family members distinguished carriers of CMV infection plus the relevant HLA type. The ex vivo response was dominated by HLA-C-restricted CMV-specific TCR beta clonotypes, and the single most frequent clonotype in two of eight donors was supplied by these HLA-C-restricted clonotypes.

The run used an Illumina HiSeq 1500. TCRdb reanalyzed the raw reads on its own, using fastp at Q25 for trimming and MiXCR for clone calling, and kept in-frame beta chains. Identical CDR3 proteins give one entry, which carries the most common genes and DNA. A total of 630,000 or so distinct CDR3 sequences appear in this sample, roughly a quarter of them only once. The top ten clonotypes cover 7.5% to 9% of the sample. The V gene is TRBV20-1 and the J gene is TRBJ2-5; 9 bases in between match TRBD2. What was sequenced was CD8+ T cells from PBMCs. This receptor was obtained from a human donor in good health (CMV status not recorded). Some clones in this sample may be carry-over from other donors' samples. The CDR3 protein: CSANTGTSETQYF. At the DNA level, the sequence is TGCAGTGCAAACACCGGGACTAGCGAGACCCAGTACTTC.